A single sample is the source of the 32 T cell receptor beta chains below, sequenced in a study of cytomegalovirus exposure and HLA in healthy donors. The protocol was immunoSEQ multiplex PCR, while the TCRdb copy is restricted to in-frame clones and leaves out a portion. This repertoire shows under 300,000 clones, 80% to 90% found once; its top ten account for around 1%. The sample was PBMCs. Receptors were obtained from a young woman in good health and CMV-seronegative.

The chain uses TRBV7-2 and TRBJ1-6; possibly TRBD1 for D (6 bases). The CDR3 runs to 13 residues. Trimming removed 0 bases from V and 11 bases from J, with 8 bases in between. CDR1 and CDR2 (germline): SGHTA, FQGNSA. The CDR3 loop reads CASSLADRTPLHF. DNA of the CDR3: TGTGCCAGCAGCTTAGCGGACAGAACACCCCTCCACTTT.

This clone has just a few counts. Within the sample, other DNA sequences also encode this same CDR3. V and J are TRBV18 and TRBJ1-1, with D perhaps matching TRBD1 (5 bases). Per the germline V gene, CDR1 is KGHSH and CDR2 is LQKENI. This CDR3 spans 13 amino acids. V lost 6 bases and J lost 1, with 9 bases in between. The CDR3 DNA follows: TGTGCCAGCTCTCCCACAGGGAACACTGAAGCTTTCTTT. It codes for CASSPTGNTEAFF. Full variable domain (outside the CDR3, taken from reference TRBV18 and TRBJ1-1): NAGVMQNPRHLVRRRGQEARLRCSPMKGHSHVYWYRQLPEEGLKFMVYLQKENIIDESGMPKERFSAEFPKEGPSILRIQQVVRGDSAAYFCASSPTGNTEAFFGQGTRLTVV.

The rearrangement joins TRBV6-5 to TRBJ2-7; the match to TRBD2 covers 7 bases. Germline CDR1 MNHEY, CDR2 SVGAGI. Losses at the gene ends were 5 bases for V and 7 bases for J; bases not matched to a gene: 8. The CDR3 is made up of 13 amino acids. The CDR3 DNA is TGTGCCAGCAGTCCAATAGCGGGTAGGGAGCAGTACTTC. Its translation is CASSPIAGREQYF.

The V gene is TRBV6-1, the J gene TRBJ2-5, with TRBD1 matching 11 bases. The germline gives CDR1 MNHNS, CDR2 SASEGT. Losses at the gene ends were 4 bases for V and 2 bases for J; bases not matched to a gene: 12. The CDR3 extends over 18 amino acids. The CDR3 here is CASSALGKDRGRQETQYF. In DNA, the CDR3 is TGTGCCAGCAGTGCCCTGGGGAAGGACAGGGGGCGGCAAGAGACCCAGTACTTC.

This clone was counted once. This rearrangement joins TRBV13 to TRBJ2-7; 7 bases align to TRBD1. J was trimmed by 5 bases and V by 1 base; bases with no gene match: 8. Germline loops: CDR1 PRHDT, CDR2 FYEKMQ (reference sequence). This CDR3 has 15 residues. CDR3 in amino acids: CASSLAVTGQDEQYF. The CDR3, as DNA: TGTGCCAGCAGCTTAGCGGTGACAGGGCAGGACGAGCAGTACTTC.

This clone was counted a single time. The chain links TRBV7-9 to TRBJ2-3; TRBD1 agrees at 7 bases. Germline loops: CDR1 SEHNR, CDR2 FQNEAQ (reference sequence). J was trimmed by 2 bases and V by 7 bases; bases with no gene match: 9. The CDR3 runs to 15 residues. As DNA, the CDR3 is TGTGCCAGCACCGTCGACACAGGGGCCACAGATACGCAGTATTTT. Its protein product is CASTVDTGATDTQYF.

This chain connects TRBV4-3 to TRBJ1-6, with D uncertain. The CDR3 consists of 18 residues. Trimming pared 0 bases from V and 2 bases from J, leaving 14 bases between. Looked up from germline, CDR1 is LGHNA and CDR2 is YSLEER. The CDR3 nucleotides are TGCGCCAGCAGCCAAGAACGAGAGGGTGGCGCCTATAATTCACCCCTCCACTTT. Translating gives CASSQEREGGAYNSPLHF.

V gene TRBV11-2 combines with J gene TRBJ2-4; possible D gene TRBD1, 6 bases. The CDR3 loop spans 14 amino acids. V was cut by 3 bases and J by 6 bases, with 12 bases left in between. The germline V gene has CDR1 SGHAT and CDR2 FQNNGV. The CDR3, as DNA: TGTGCCAGCAGCTTGGCGCTACAGGGAAACATTCAGTACTTC. Protein sequence: CASSLALQGNIQYF. The full variable domain, its missing parts supplied by reference TRBV11-2 and TRBJ2-4, is EAGVAQSPRYKIIEKRQSVAFWCNPISGHATLYWYQQILGQGPKLLIQFQNNGVVDDSQLPKDRFSAERLKGVDSTLKIQPAKLEDSAVYLCASSLALQGNIQYFGAGTRLSVL.

The count of this clone is one. J is TRBJ1-5 and V is TRBV30; 9 positions match TRBD1. The CDR3 length is 14 residues. Germline V CDR1 and CDR2: GTSNPN, SVGIG (reference sequence). The CDR3 protein is CGYRGPGSNQPQHF. For the CDR3, the DNA is TGTGGGTACAGGGGGCCGGGAAGCAATCAGCCCCAGCATTTT.

Worth noting for this clone: This same CDR3 is encoded by further DNA sequences in the sample. The chain employs TRBV5-1 and TRBJ1-5; D remains unclear. The CDR3 spans 15 residues. V gave up 0 bases and J gave up 1 base, with 8 bases separating them. From germline, CDR1 is SGHRS and CDR2 YFSETQ. CDR3 loop: CASSLVGDSNQPQHF. The CDR3, as DNA: TGCGCCAGCAGCTTGGTAGGAGACAGCAATCAGCCCCAGCATTTT.

J is TRBJ2-7 and V is TRBV6-5; TRBD1 matches at 12 bases. CDR1 is MNHEY, CDR2 SVGAGI, per germline. The CDR3 length is 15 residues. Trimming took 2 bases from V and 4 from J; bases not matched to a gene: 3. CDR3 nucleotide sequence: TGTGCCAGCAGTTACGGGGGACAGGGGGCGTACGAGCAGTACTTC. It yields the protein CASSYGGQGAYEQYF.

The rearrangement joins TRBV28 to TRBJ2-3, with 7 bases aligning to TRBD2. The CDR3 is made up of 16 amino acids. Germline V gives CDR1 MDHEN, CDR2 SYDVKM. J lost 4 bases, V lost 4 bases, and 11 bases had no gene match. The CDR3 here is CASSSASSGNPDTQYF. The CDR3 DNA is TGTGCCAGCAGTTCGGCTTCGAGCGGGAACCCAGATACGCAGTATTTT. The whole variable domain, remainder taken from reference TRBV28 and TRBJ2-3, is DVKVTQSSRYLVKRTGEKVFLECVQDMDHENMFWYRQDPGLGLRLIYFSYDVKMKEKGDIPEGYSVSREKKERFSLILESASTNQTSMYLCASSSASSGNPDTQYFGPGTRLTVL.

Here the CDR3 reads CSVDDPGQGNTGELFF. CDR3 sequence (DNA): TGCAGCGTTGACGACCCGGGACAGGGAAACACCGGGGAGCTGTTTTTT. This sequence joins TRBV29-1 and TRBJ2-2; 9 positions match TRBD1. The CDR3 sequence is 16 residues long. The V segment lost 3 bases and the J segment 2 bases; nucleotides outside the gene matches: 7. Germline-derived CDR1 and CDR2 are SQVTM and ANQGSEA.

The CDR3 sequence: CASSQEVGALYNEQFF. Written as DNA, the CDR3 is TGTGCCAGCAGCCAAGAGGTGGGGGCTCTATACAATGAGCAGTTCTTC. V is TRBV4-2 and J is TRBJ2-1; D is possibly TRBD1 (6 bases). The CDR3 loop spans 16 amino acids. Germline CDR1 is LGHNA and CDR2 is YNFKEQ. V lost 0 bases and J lost 4, with 13 bases in between.

The rearrangement joins TRBV10-1 to TRBJ2-5, with TRBD2 identical over 9 bases. The CDR3 has 15 residues. Germline V gene data show CDR1 as WNHNN and CDR2 as SYGVQD (reference sequence). The junction had 7 bases not matched to a gene; V was cut back by 6 bases and J by 2 bases. The CDR3: CASSPGTSSQETQYF. The CDR3 nucleotides read TGCGCCAGCAGCCCAGGGACTAGCAGTCAAGAGACCCAGTACTTC.

The chain links TRBV30 to TRBJ2-7, with 10 bases fitting TRBD2. CDR3 size: 13 residues. The trim removed 8 bases at V and 1 base at J, leaving 5 bases unmatched. In germline, CDR1 is GTSNPN, CDR2 SVGIG (reference sequence). The CDR3 region is CARGLASSYEQYF. The CDR3 DNA follows: TGTGCCAGGGGACTAGCGAGTTCCTACGAGCAGTACTTC.

This clone was detected a few times. This sequence joins TRBV6-5 and TRBJ2-7; 7 bases line up with TRBD1. The ends lost 2 bases at V and 5 bases at J; junction bases unmatched: 3. Per germline, CDR1 MNHEY and CDR2 SVGAGI. The CDR3 length is 13 residues. The CDR3 loop reads CASSYLQGNEQYF. The CDR3, as DNA: TGTGCCAGCAGTTACCTACAGGGGAACGAGCAGTACTTC.

This clone is a singleton in its sample. This rearrangement joins TRBV28 to TRBJ2-7, with D possibly being TRBD1 (5 bases). CDR1 MDHEN and CDR2 SYDVKM come from the germline V gene. This CDR3 spans 16 amino acids. The ends were cut back, 5 bases at V and 3 bases at J, with 20 bases in the middle. CDR3: CASSPYVSHQGYEQYF. The CDR3 DNA follows: TGTGCCAGCAGTCCGTACGTCTCTCATCAGGGCTACGAGCAGTACTTC.

V gene TRBV9 combines with J gene TRBJ2-1; D is possibly TRBD1 (6 bases). The CDR3 has 14 residues. Germline V gene lookup returns CDR1 SGDLS and CDR2 YYNGEE. The V and J ends lost 6 bases and 4 bases respectively, with 14 bases between them. CDR3 nucleotide sequence: TGTGCCAGCAATGGGGGCGGAGTATACAATGAGCAGTTCTTC. Translation: CASNGGGVYNEQFF.

The chain joins TRBV18 to TRBJ2-7; 9 bases are shared with TRBD2. The CDR3 length is 15 residues. Germline V gene data show CDR1 as KGHSH and CDR2 as LQKENI. V lost 3 bases to trimming and J lost 2 bases; unmatched junction nucleotides: 5. The DNA for the CDR3 is TGTGCCAGCTCACCCGGTAGCGGGGGTACCTACGAGCAGTACTTC. It codes for CASSPGSGGTYEQYF.

This clone was counted a few times. CDR3 region: CASSGRGGSEQYF. CDR3 DNA sequence: TGTGCCAGCAGTGGTCGTGGGGGCAGCGAGCAGTACTTC. V usage is TRBV6-4 and J usage is TRBJ2-7, with a weak D call TRBD1 (6 bases). V lost 4 bases, J lost 6 bases, and 13 bases lay in between. Germline V CDR1 and CDR2: MRHNA, SNTAGT. This CDR3 is 13 amino acids long.

The chain carries TRBV27 and TRBJ2-2; 8 bases match TRBD2. V lost 0 bases to trimming and J lost 2 bases; unmatched junction nucleotides: 5. The length of the CDR3 is 17 residues. The germline V gene has CDR1 MNHEY and CDR2 SMNVEV (reference sequence). The CDR3 sequence: CASSLSKLAANTGELFF. Here the CDR3 DNA reads TGTGCCAGCAGTTTATCCAAACTAGCGGCTAACACCGGGGAGCTGTTTTTT.

This clone appeared a single time. Other DNA sequences in this specimen translate into the identical CDR3. V usage is TRBV7-9 and J usage is TRBJ2-2; D is undetermined. Trimming took 6 bases from V and 4 from J, leaving 6 bases between them. The CDR3 has 12 amino acids. The germline gives CDR1 SEHNR, CDR2 FQNEAQ (reference sequence). In DNA form, the CDR3 reads TGTGCCAGCAGTCACTCCACCGGGGAGCTGTTTTTT. Protein sequence: CASSHSTGELFF.

CDR3 residues: CASSPRTDFSYEQYF. The CDR3 coding sequence is TGCGCCAGCAGTCCCCGGACAGATTTTTCCTACGAGCAGTACTTC. The rearrangement links TRBV4-1 to TRBJ2-7; TRBD1 is a possible D gene (6 bases). From germline, CDR1 is MGHRA and CDR2 YSYEKL. The CDR3 spans 15 residues. With 6 bases removed from V and 1 base from J, the gap between germline ends came to 16 bases.

The sample holds one count of this clone. The chain uses TRBV18 and TRBJ1-1; TRBD1 might be the D (5 bases). This CDR3 is built from 15 residues. The germline V and J ends were trimmed by 3 bases and 0 bases, with 11 bases remaining between them. Germline V lookup: CDR1 KGHSH, CDR2 LQKENI. CDR3 nucleotide sequence: TGTGCCAGCTCACCCTGGGAAGGGGTGAACACTGAAGCTTTCTTT. This encodes CASSPWEGVNTEAFF.

The rearrangement joins TRBV28 to TRBJ1-5, with 8 positions matching TRBD1. Germline lookup yields CDR1 MDHEN and CDR2 SYDVKM. This CDR3 comprises 16 residues. V was pared by 2 bases and J by 3 bases, with 6 bases of the junction left unmatched. The CDR3 nucleotides are TGTGCCAGCAGTTTAATTCGGGACAGGCTCAATCAGCCCCAGCATTTT. Its protein product is CASSLIRDRLNQPQHF.

The chain employs TRBV27 and TRBJ2-2, with D possibly matching TRBD1 (6 bases). This CDR3 spans 16 amino acids. The ends were cut back, 1 base at V and 2 bases at J, with 11 bases in the middle. Germline V gene lookup returns CDR1 MNHEY and CDR2 SMNVEV (reference sequence). The CDR3 DNA sequence: TGTGCCAGCAGTTTATGGTCAGGGGCCAACACCGGGGAGCTGTTTTTT. It translates to CASSLWSGANTGELFF.

This chain joins TRBV19 and TRBJ1-2; D may be TRBD1 (6 bases). There are 14 residues in the CDR3. Germline V gives CDR1 LNHDA, CDR2 SQIVND (reference sequence). The ends were cut back, 7 bases at V and 7 bases at J, with 19 bases in the middle. As DNA, the CDR3 is TGTGCCAGTACTATGGGAGACAGGAAGGGTGGCTACACCTTC. Encoded protein: CASTMGDRKGGYTF. Looking up the rest from reference TRBV19 and TRBJ1-2 gives the full variable domain: DGGITQSPKYLFRKEGQNVTLSCEQNLNHDAMYWYRQDPGQGLRLIYYSQIVNDFQKGDIAEGYSVSREKKESFPLTVTSAQKNPTAFYLCASTMGDRKGGYTFGSGTRLTVV.

V and J are TRBV7-9 and TRBJ2-7, with 9 bases fitting TRBD1. V gave up 5 bases and J gave up 7 bases; unmatched junction bases: 15. Germline CDR1 and CDR2: SEHNR and FQNEAQ (reference sequence). The CDR3 sequence is 16 residues long. CDR3 nucleotides: TGTGCCAGCAGCCCGCATAGGGGACAGGGTACGTCTGAGCAGTACTTC. Residues: CASSPHRGQGTSEQYF. Drawing the rest from reference TRBV7-9 and TRBJ2-7, the complete variable domain is DTGVSQNPRHKITKRGQNVTFRCDPISEHNRLYWYRQTLGQGPEFLTYFQNEAQLEKSRLLSDRFSAERPKGSFSTLEIQRTEQGDSAMYLCASSPHRGQGTSEQYFGPGTRLTVT.

The gene calls are TRBV6-5 and TRBJ1-1, with no clear D. Trimming shortened V by 6 bases and J by 0 bases, and 11 bases separated the two germline ends. The CDR3 loop spans 14 amino acids. CDR1 is MNHEY, CDR2 SVGAGI, per germline. The CDR3 nucleotides are TGTGCCAGCAGGACCGGGATATTGAACACTGAAGCTTTCTTT. Its translation: CASRTGILNTEAFF.

The V and J genes are TRBV6-5 and TRBJ1-2; unclear D gene. This CDR3 spans 13 amino acids. Germline CDR1 MNHEY, CDR2 SVGAGI. Trimming pared 5 bases from V and 4 bases from J, leaving 11 bases between. In DNA, the CDR3 is TGTGCCAGCAGTCAGACATTGGCCTATGGCTACACCTTC. Protein sequence: CASSQTLAYGYTF.

The chain couples TRBV9 to TRBJ1-2; tentative D call: TRBD1 (5 bases). This CDR3 has 14 residues. Germline CDR1 SGDLS, CDR2 YYNGEE. V lost 5 bases and J lost 0, with 11 bases in between. Written as DNA, the CDR3 is TGTGCCAGCAGGCAGCGGGGGGCTAACTATGGCTACACCTTC. Protein sequence: CASRQRGANYGYTF.